This T cell receptor beta chain originates from a study of CD8+CD57+ T cells in acquired aplastic anemia. Study results and caveats: Patient and control CD8+ Simpson's diversity was not significantly different.

CDR1 and CDR2 (germline): SNHLY, FYNNEI. V shed 7 bases, J shed 6 bases, and the junction held 12 bases outside the gene matches. The CDR3 is made up of 14 amino acids. Genomic DNA served as template for TCR beta VDJ and CDR3 profiling. Each CDR3 protein is one row after TCRdb ran MiXCR on the reads. The repertoire has some 98,000 distinct CDR3 sequences, less than 75% of them found once; the top ten carry more than 55%. As for this clonotype: The target antigen is unknown.

The authors sequenced patients whose flow cytometry had shown CD8+CD57+ cell expansion. Prior therapy had not been administered to any patient at the time of blood sampling. V and J are TRBV2 and TRBJ2-7; 7 bases align to TRBD2. The source material was sorted CD4+, CD8+, or CD8+CD57+ T cells (not recorded which) from PBMCs. The receptor was derived from a human donor with aplastic anemia. CDR3 in amino acids: CASTVGRGRSEQYF. The CDR3 coding sequence is TGTGCCAGCACCGTAGGGCGGGGGAGGAGCGAGCAGTACTTC.